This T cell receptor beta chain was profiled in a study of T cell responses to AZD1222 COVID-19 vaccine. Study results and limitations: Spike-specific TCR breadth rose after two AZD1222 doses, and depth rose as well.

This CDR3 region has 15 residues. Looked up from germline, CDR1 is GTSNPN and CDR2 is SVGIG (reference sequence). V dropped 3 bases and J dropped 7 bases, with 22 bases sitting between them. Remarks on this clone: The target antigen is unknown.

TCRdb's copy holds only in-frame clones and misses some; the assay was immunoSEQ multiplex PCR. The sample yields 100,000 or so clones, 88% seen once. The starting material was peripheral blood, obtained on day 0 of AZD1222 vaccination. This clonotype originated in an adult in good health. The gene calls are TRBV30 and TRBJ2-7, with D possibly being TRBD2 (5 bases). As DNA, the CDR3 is TGTGCCTGGAGGAACTACCTTGGGGAGATGGGGGAGCAGTACTTC. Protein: CAWRNYLGEMGEQYF.